This T cell receptor beta chain originates from a study of T cell repertoires in cytomegalovirus infection. Looking at the study overall: Both CMV infection and a matching HLA type were indicated by public TCR beta signatures.

This clonotype was observed a few times. Antigen specificity is unknown. Germline loops: CDR1 SGHVS, CDR2 FNYEAQ. Trimming took 6 bases from V and 4 from J; bases not matched to a gene: 11. This CDR3 has 16 residues. From the reads, TCRdb called clonotypes with MiXCR, one entry per CDR3 protein. The table has about 130,000 distinct CDR3 sequences, more than 25% seen once. Study observations and caveats: HLA-C-restricted, CMV-specific TCR beta clonotypes were dominant ex vivo.

The sample here was CD8+ T cells from cultured PBMCs, taken from culture after CMV antigen stimulation. The rearrangement links TRBV7-6 to TRBJ1-1; 10 bases are shared with TRBD1. The receptor was isolated from a human donor in good health (CMV status not recorded). Some clones in this sample may be carry-over from other donors' samples. CDR3 DNA sequence: TGTGCCAGCAGTTCCTACGGGGACAGGGGCGGCACTGAAGCTTTCTTT. Translated: CASSSYGDRGGTEAFF.